The clone carrying this T cell receptor beta chain was counted a few times. The data were taken from a study of tumour-infiltrating T cells in Burkitt lymphoma. In the study overall: Overall and progression-free survival were predicted by productive clonality.

This table comes from immunoSEQ multiplex PCR, and its TCRdb copy is limited to in-frame clones, with some not included. The sample records about 10,000 clones, approximately 60% being singletons. The trim removed 4 bases at V and 4 bases at J, leaving 4 bases unmatched. The CDR3 is 14 amino acids. CDR1 is SEHNR, CDR2 FQNEAQ, per germline (reference sequence). The receptor was derived from a human donor with diffuse large B-cell lymphoma. V and J are TRBV7-9 and TRBJ2-1, with TRBD1 matching 7 bases. Sequenced: tumor tissue. The CDR3 reads CASSWDSLYNEQFF. CDR3 nucleotide sequence: TGTGCCAGCAGCTGGGACAGCCTGTACAATGAGCAGTTCTTC. Complete variable domain (other parts from reference TRBV7-9 and TRBJ2-1): DTGVSQNPRHKITKRGQNVTFRCDPISEHNRLYWYRQTLGQGPEFLTYFQNEAQLEKSRLLSDRFSAERPKGSFSTLEIQRTEQGDSAMYLCASSWDSLYNEQFFGPGTRLTVL.